This entry lists 15 T cell receptor beta chains sequenced from one sample in a study of OX40 agonist ivuxolimab in advanced cancers. The table came from immunoSEQ multiplex PCR; TCRdb's copy has only in-frame clones and leaves some out. The profile shows 65,000 to 95,000 clones, about 85% of them singletons. The source was CD4+ or CD8+ T cells sorted from blood, collected in a trial of the OX40 agonist ivuxolimab. The origin of the receptors is an adult with an advanced solid tumor such as melanoma, head and neck, liver or kidney cancer.

This clone was seen a handful of times. The CDR3 DNA reads as TGTGCCAGTTCCCAACAGGGGGCATTAGGTCAGCCCCAGCATTTT. It is translated as CASSQQGALGQPQHF. This rearrangement joins TRBV19 to TRBJ1-5, with 9 bases fitting TRBD1. The ends lost 8 bases at V and 6 bases at J; junction bases unmatched: 11. From germline, CDR1 is LNHDA and CDR2 SQIVND (reference sequence). The CDR3 spans 15 residues.

This chain uses TRBV9 with TRBJ2-3; 9 positions agree with TRBD2. This CDR3 spans 19 amino acids. Germline V lookup: CDR1 SGDLS, CDR2 YYNGEE. V dropped 4 bases and J dropped 6; count of bases not matched to a gene: 21. The CDR3: CASSKNGWASGALGDTQYF. Written as DNA, the CDR3 is TGTGCCAGCAGCAAAAACGGGTGGGCTAGCGGGGCGTTGGGGGATACGCAGTATTTT.

The chain joins TRBV27 to TRBJ2-7; TRBD1 agrees at 7 bases. Trimming at V came to 2 bases and at J to 5 bases, leaving 9 bases not matched to a gene. Germline-derived CDR1 and CDR2 are MNHEY and SMNVEV (reference sequence). The CDR3 totals 15 residues. The CDR3 nucleotides are TGTGCCAGCAGTTTACTGGCAGGGGACAGCGACGAGCAGTACTTC. Translating gives CASSLLAGDSDEQYF.

V gene TRBV18 combines with J gene TRBJ2-1; 7 bases line up with TRBD1. The V segment lost 3 bases and the J segment 13 bases; nucleotides outside the gene matches: 6. CDR3 length: 12 amino acids. Germline CDR1 is KGHSH and CDR2 is LQKENI. CDR3 in DNA: TGTGCCAGCTCACCCCAGGGGGAGAGACAGTTCTTC. It specifies CASSPQGERQFF.

V and J are TRBV7-6 and TRBJ1-4; 9 positions match TRBD1. This CDR3 is 13 amino acids long. Germline-derived CDR1 and CDR2 are SGHVS and FNYEAQ. With V trimmed by 5 bases and J by 8 bases, 3 bases remained unmatched. CDR3 loop: CASSPGQGEKLFF. CDR3 coding DNA: TGTGCCAGCAGCCCAGGACAGGGGGAAAAACTGTTTTTT.

This sequence joins TRBV7-2 and TRBJ2-3; 9 positions match TRBD2. V lost 9 bases, J lost 6 bases, and 4 bases stayed unmatched. The CDR3 is 12 amino acids. Germline V gene lookup returns CDR1 SGHTA and CDR2 FQGNSA. DNA for the CDR3: TGTGCCAGTGGGCGGGAGGGGGATACGCAGTATTTT. Its translation: CASGREGDTQYF.

The chain uses TRBV29-1 and TRBJ2-5; TRBD1 might be the D (5 bases). The germline V and J ends were trimmed by 6 bases and 0 bases, with 11 bases remaining between them. The CDR3 covers 13 residues. The germline V gene has CDR1 SQVTM and CDR2 ANQGSEA. The CDR3 coding sequence is TGCAGCGTGCAAGACAGTTACCAAGAGACCCAGTACTTC. Its protein is CSVQDSYQETQYF.

The chain carries TRBV9 and TRBJ2-3; D gene unclear. Germline-derived CDR1 and CDR2 are SGDLS and YYNGEE. The CDR3 extends over 12 amino acids. V dropped 5 bases and J dropped 1 base, with 5 bases sitting between them. CDR3 residues: CASSDGTDTQYF. DNA for the CDR3: TGTGCCAGCAGTGACGGCACAGATACGCAGTATTTT.

The chain links TRBV28 to TRBJ2-5; TRBD1 might be the D (6 bases). Near its end, the DNA agrees better with TRBJ2-7, so the J call may be wrong. This CDR3 comprises 13 residues. CDR1 is MDHEN and CDR2 is SYDVKM in the germline V gene. The CDR3 DNA sequence: TGTGCCAGCACCCCCCAGGGGTCCTACGAGCAGTACTTC. The encoded protein is CASTPQGSYEQYF.

The chain employs TRBV7-9 and TRBJ2-3, with 12 positions matching TRBD2. This CDR3 spans 17 amino acids. Germline V gene sequence: CDR1 SEHNR, CDR2 FQNEAQ (reference sequence). With V trimmed by 5 bases and J by 0 bases, 6 bases remained unmatched. CDR3 DNA: TGTGCCAGCAGCCCTTGGACTAGCGGGGCTAGCACAGATACGCAGTATTTT. This encodes CASSPWTSGASTDTQYF.

This chain uses TRBV7-2 with TRBJ2-3; 9 bases fit TRBD2. The J segment lost 3 bases and the V segment lost 5 bases, leaving 12 bases of the junction unmatched. The CDR3 spans 17 residues. The germline V gene encodes CDR1 SGHTA and CDR2 FQGNSA. The CDR3 reads CASSQLVAGAGTDTQYF. CDR3 bases: TGTGCCAGCAGCCAACTTGTAGCGGGAGCAGGGACAGATACGCAGTATTTT.

The V gene is TRBV28, the J gene TRBJ2-7; 8 bases match TRBD2. Trimming cost V 6 bases and J 2 bases; bases outside gene matches: 9. CDR1 and CDR2 (germline): MDHEN, SYDVKM. The CDR3 covers 15 residues. CDR3 DNA sequence: TGTGCCAGCAGCCCAGCGGGAGCTATGGCCTACGAGCAGTACTTC. This gives the protein CASSPAGAMAYEQYF.

J is TRBJ2-3 and V is TRBV4-1, with 13 bases identical to TRBD2. Germline V gene lookup returns CDR1 MGHRA and CDR2 YSYEKL. CDR3 length equals 18 residues. V gave up 1 base and J gave up 4 bases; unmatched junction bases: 8. The CDR3 DNA sequence: TGCGCCAGCAGCCAAGCTGCCGAACTAGCGGGAGGGGCAGATACGCAGTATTTT. It specifies CASSQAAELAGGADTQYF.

This clone has a handful of counts. The chain recombines TRBV4-2 with TRBJ2-7; tentatively, D is TRBD2 (6 bases). The V and J ends lost 3 bases and 3 bases respectively, with 21 bases between them. CDR3 length: 17 amino acids. Germline V lookup: CDR1 LGHNA, CDR2 YNFKEQ. This chain's CDR3 is CASSHDARGQEGYEQYF. The CDR3 coding sequence is TGTGCCAGCAGCCACGACGCTCGGGGCCAGGAGGGCTACGAGCAGTACTTC.

V usage is TRBV10-3 and J usage is TRBJ2-5, with D unresolved. Trimming pared 0 bases from V and 2 bases from J, leaving 7 bases between. Germline loops: CDR1 ENHRY, CDR2 SYGVKD. The CDR3 extends over 14 amino acids. CDR3 sequence (DNA): TGTGCCATCAGTGAGTCGTCAGAGCAAGAGACCCAGTACTTC. Translating gives CAISESSEQETQYF.